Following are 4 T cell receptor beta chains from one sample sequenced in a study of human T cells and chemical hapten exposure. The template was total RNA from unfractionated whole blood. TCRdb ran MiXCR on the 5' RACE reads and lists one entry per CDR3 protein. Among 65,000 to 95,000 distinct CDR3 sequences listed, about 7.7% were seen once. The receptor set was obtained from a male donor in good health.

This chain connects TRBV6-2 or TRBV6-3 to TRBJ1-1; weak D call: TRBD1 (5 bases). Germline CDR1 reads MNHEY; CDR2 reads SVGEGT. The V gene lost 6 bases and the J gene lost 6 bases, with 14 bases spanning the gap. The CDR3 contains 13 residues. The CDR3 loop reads CASSPSWDSEAFF. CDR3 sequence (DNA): TGTGCCAGCAGCCCTAGTTGGGACTCTGAAGCTTTCTTT.

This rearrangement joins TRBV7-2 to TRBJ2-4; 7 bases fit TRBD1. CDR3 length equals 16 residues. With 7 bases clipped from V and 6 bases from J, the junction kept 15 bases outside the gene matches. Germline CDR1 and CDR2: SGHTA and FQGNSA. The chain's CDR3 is CASTQYSGSGGNIQYF. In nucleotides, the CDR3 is TGTGCCAGCACCCAGTATTCGGGGTCAGGGGGAAACATTCAGTACTTC.

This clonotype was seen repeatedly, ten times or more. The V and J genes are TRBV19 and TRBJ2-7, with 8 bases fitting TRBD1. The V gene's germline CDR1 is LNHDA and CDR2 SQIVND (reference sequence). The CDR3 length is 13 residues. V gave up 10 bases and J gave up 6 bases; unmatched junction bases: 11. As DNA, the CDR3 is TGTGCCACAAACCCCGGGACAGGCATCGAGCAGTACTTC. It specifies CATNPGTGIEQYF.

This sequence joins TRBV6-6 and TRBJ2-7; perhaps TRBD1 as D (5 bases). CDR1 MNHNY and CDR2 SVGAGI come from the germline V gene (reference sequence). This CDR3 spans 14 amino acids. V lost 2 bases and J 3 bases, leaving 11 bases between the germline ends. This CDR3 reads CASSYTPTDYEQYF. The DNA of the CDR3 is TGTGCCAGCAGTTACACCCCGACAGACTACGAGCAGTACTTC.